These 13 T cell receptor beta chains share one sample of origin, sequenced in a study of blood T cell repertoires in COVID-19. The table came from immunoSEQ multiplex PCR; TCRdb's copy has only in-frame clones and leaves some out. The data hold 72,000 or so clones, with 82% observed a single time. The sequenced material came from peripheral blood. All receptors come from a man older than 75 with active COVID-19.

The chain joins TRBV27 to TRBJ2-3; D may be TRBD1 (6 bases). Germline lookup yields CDR1 MNHEY and CDR2 SMNVEV (reference sequence). This CDR3 spans 12 amino acids. The germline V and J ends were trimmed by 5 bases and 6 bases, with 9 bases remaining between them. The CDR3, as DNA: TGTGCCAGCAGTCCAGGGGTGGATACGCAGTATTTT. Translated: CASSPGVDTQYF.

Worth noting for this clone: An end of the junction differs from the germline gene, which may be a read error. The rearrangement links TRBV11-3 to TRBJ2-3, with 9 bases that match TRBD2. The CDR3 is 19 amino acids. CDR1 and CDR2 from the germline V gene are SGHNT and YENEEA. The CDR3 nucleotides are TGTGCCAGCAGCTTAGACCCTCCGACCTTCGGGACTAGCAAAGATACGCAGTATTTT. The encoded protein is CASSLDPPTFGTSKDTQYF.

This chain joins TRBV7-9 and TRBJ2-5, with a possible D match to TRBD2 (6 bases). V lost 4 bases, J lost 5 bases, and 14 bases lay in between. Per germline, CDR1 SEHNR and CDR2 FQNEAQ (reference sequence). This CDR3 has 14 residues. This CDR3 reads CASSSLTSKETQYF. As DNA, the CDR3 is TGTGCCAGCAGCTCCCTGACTAGTAAGGAGACCCAGTACTTC.

This chain connects TRBV18 to TRBJ1-2; D not certain. This CDR3 is built from 16 residues. The V gene's germline CDR1 is KGHSH and CDR2 LQKENI. V was pared by 0 bases and J by 4 bases, with 15 bases between. The CDR3 loop is CASSPPSVGAFYGYTF. The CDR3 DNA follows: TGTGCCAGCTCACCACCGTCGGTCGGAGCCTTCTATGGCTACACCTTC.

Only one count was recorded for this clone. J is TRBJ1-2 and V is TRBV16; unclear D gene. The CDR3 consists of 14 residues. Trimming cost V 4 bases and J 2 bases, with 11 bases left between them. Germline V lookup: CDR1 KGHSY, CDR2 FQNENV. The CDR3 reads CASSRPTPNYGYTF. The CDR3 DNA reads TGTGCCAGCAGCCGACCGACACCGAACTATGGCTACACCTTC. Based on the CDR3 plus reference TRBV16 and TRBJ1-2, the full variable domain is GEEVAQTPKHLVRGEGQKAKLYCAPIKGHSYVFWYQQVLKNEFKFLISFQNENVFDETGMPKERFSAKCLPNSPCSLEIQATKLEDSAVYFCASSRPTPNYGYTFGSGTRLTVV.

V usage is TRBV5-4 and J usage is TRBJ1-4; no definite D call. Between the trimmed V and J ends, which lost 0 bases and 8 bases, there was a span of 11 bases. The germline V gene has CDR1 SGHNT and CDR2 YYREEE (reference sequence). The CDR3 sequence is 14 residues long. The CDR3: CASSLAGVEEKLFF. In DNA, the CDR3 is TGTGCCAGCAGCTTGGCCGGGGTCGAGGAAAAACTGTTTTTT.

This chain connects TRBV5-4 to TRBJ2-1; 11 bases are shared with TRBD2. Germline V lookup: CDR1 SGHNT, CDR2 YYREEE (reference sequence). CDR3 length equals 15 residues. The V segment lost 0 bases and the J segment 7 bases; nucleotides outside the gene matches: 3. Here the CDR3 reads CASSLVLAGANEQFF. CDR3 in DNA: TGTGCCAGCAGCTTGGTACTAGCGGGAGCTAATGAGCAGTTCTTC.

In regard to this clone: A clone one base away is much larger, so this may be a read error. The same CDR3 is also encoded by other DNA sequences in this sample. V and J are TRBV9 and TRBJ2-2, with 10 positions matching TRBD2. The V gene end was trimmed by 0 bases and the J gene end by 4 bases; junction bases not matched to a gene: 6. Per germline, CDR1 SGDLS and CDR2 YYNGEE. The CDR3 spans 17 residues. The chain's CDR3 is CASSVGGLARGTGELFF. The CDR3 nucleotides are TGTGCCAGCAGCGTAGGGGGACTAGCGAGGGGCACCGGGGAGCTGTTTTTT.

The chain has TRBV7-2 and TRBJ1-5; D may be TRBD1 (5 bases). The CDR3 contains 15 residues. The ends were cut back, 2 bases at V and 6 bases at J, with 14 bases in the middle. The germline V gene has CDR1 SGHTA and CDR2 FQGNSA. In DNA form, the CDR3 reads TGTGCCAGCAGCTTACTGCTCGGGCAGGGTCAGCCCCAGCATTTT. As protein: CASSLLLGQGQPQHF.

This sequence joins TRBV5-4 and TRBJ2-2; D perhaps matches TRBD2 (6 bases). Per germline, CDR1 SGHNT and CDR2 YYREEE (reference sequence). The CDR3 is made up of 14 amino acids. Trimming took 1 base from V and 7 from J, leaving 11 bases between them. Written as DNA, the CDR3 is TGTGCCAGCAGCTTGTTTAAGGGACTCGGGGAGCTGTTTTTT. It yields the protein CASSLFKGLGELFF.

The chain is built from TRBV11-2 and TRBJ2-1; D possibly corresponds to TRBD1 (5 bases). Germline CDR1 and CDR2: SGHAT and FQNNGV. The CDR3 runs 16 residues. V was clipped by 3 bases and J by 5 bases, with 17 bases between them. The CDR3 loop reads CASSFPTRQTDNEQFF. In DNA form, the CDR3 reads TGTGCCAGCAGCTTCCCCACCCGACAGACAGACAATGAGCAGTTCTTC.

The genes are TRBV5-4 and TRBJ2-1; TRBD1 matches at 10 bases. J lost 2 bases, V lost 4 bases, and 3 bases had no gene match. The CDR3 length is 15 residues. The germline V gene has CDR1 SGHNT and CDR2 YYREEE (reference sequence). This CDR3 is CASSGGTGAYNEQFF. The CDR3 nucleotides read TGTGCCAGCAGCGGCGGGACAGGGGCCTACAATGAGCAGTTCTTC.

The chain recombines TRBV9 with TRBJ2-1; 7 nucleotides agree with TRBD2. CDR3 length: 14 residues. The germline V gene encodes CDR1 SGDLS and CDR2 YYNGEE. J gave up 5 bases and V 4 bases, and 6 bases lay outside the gene matches. This CDR3 reads CASSYGRHDNEQFF. CDR3 bases: TGTGCCAGCAGCTACGGGAGGCATGACAATGAGCAGTTCTTC.